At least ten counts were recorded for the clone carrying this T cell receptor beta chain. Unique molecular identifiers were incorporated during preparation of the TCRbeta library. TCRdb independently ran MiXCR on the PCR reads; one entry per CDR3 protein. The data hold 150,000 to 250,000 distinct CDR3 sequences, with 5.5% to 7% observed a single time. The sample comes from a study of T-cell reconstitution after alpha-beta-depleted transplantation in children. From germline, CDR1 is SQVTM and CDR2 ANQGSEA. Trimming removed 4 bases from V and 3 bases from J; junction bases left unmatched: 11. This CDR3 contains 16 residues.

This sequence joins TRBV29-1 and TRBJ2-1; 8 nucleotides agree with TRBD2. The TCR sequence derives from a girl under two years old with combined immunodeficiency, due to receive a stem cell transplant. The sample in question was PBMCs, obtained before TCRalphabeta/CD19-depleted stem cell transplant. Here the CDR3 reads CSVGGLAGNDYNEQFF. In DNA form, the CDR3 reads TGCAGCGTTGGGGGTTTAGCGGGAAACGACTACAATGAGCAGTTCTTC.